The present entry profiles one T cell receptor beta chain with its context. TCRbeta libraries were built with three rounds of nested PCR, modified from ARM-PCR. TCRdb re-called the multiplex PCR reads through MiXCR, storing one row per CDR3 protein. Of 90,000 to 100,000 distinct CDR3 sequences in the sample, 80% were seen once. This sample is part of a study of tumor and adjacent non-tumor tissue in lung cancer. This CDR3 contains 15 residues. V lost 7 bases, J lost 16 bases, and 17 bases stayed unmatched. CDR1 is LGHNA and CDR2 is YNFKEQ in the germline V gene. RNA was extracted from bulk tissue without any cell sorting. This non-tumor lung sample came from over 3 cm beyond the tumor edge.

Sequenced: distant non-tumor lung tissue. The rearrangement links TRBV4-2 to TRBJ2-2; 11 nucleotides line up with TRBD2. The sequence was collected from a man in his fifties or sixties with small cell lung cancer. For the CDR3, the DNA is TGTGCCAGCAAACTAGCGGGAGATGATAGCGGGGAACCGTTTTTT. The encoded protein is CASKLAGDDSGEPFF.